The present T cell receptor (beta chain) was sequenced within a study of T cell repertoires in cytomegalovirus infection. About the research overall: CMV infection plus the matching HLA type was flagged by public TCR beta signatures.

The CDR3 extends over 16 amino acids. CDR1 PRHDT and CDR2 FYEKMQ come from the germline V gene (reference sequence). V trimming: 3 bases; J trimming: 7 bases; junction bases outside the gene matches: 12. TCRdb processed the reads anew with MiXCR; each CDR3 protein has one entry. The sample carries a few hundred thousand distinct CDR3 sequences, around 27% recorded once. The receptor was isolated from a human donor in good health (CMV status not recorded). Some clones in this sample may be carry-over from other donors' samples. The sequenced sample consisted of PBMCs. The chain has TRBV13 and TRBJ2-5, with 9 bases that match TRBD2. CDR3 sequence (DNA): TGTGCCAGCAGCTTGACTAGCGGACATGGTACTGGGACCCAGTACTTC. This sequence encodes CASSLTSGHGTGTQYF.